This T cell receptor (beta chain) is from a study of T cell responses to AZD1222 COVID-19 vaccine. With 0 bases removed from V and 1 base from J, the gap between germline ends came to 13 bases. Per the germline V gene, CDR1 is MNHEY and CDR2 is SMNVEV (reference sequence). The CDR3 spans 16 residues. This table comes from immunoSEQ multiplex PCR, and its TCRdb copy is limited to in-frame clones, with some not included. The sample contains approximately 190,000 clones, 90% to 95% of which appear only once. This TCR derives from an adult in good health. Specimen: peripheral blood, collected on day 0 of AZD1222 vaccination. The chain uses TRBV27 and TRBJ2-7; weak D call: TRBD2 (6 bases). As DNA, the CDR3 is TGTGCCAGCAGTTTATCCGCCGGGAGTCTTTCCTACGAGCAGTACTTC. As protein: CASSLSAGSLSYEQYF.